Sequencing of this TCR beta chain was carried out in a study of T cell changes during pregnancy in multiple sclerosis. The germline V and J ends were trimmed by 6 bases and 0 bases, with 15 bases remaining between them. The CDR3 has 16 residues. Germline V gene sequence: CDR1 MNHEY, CDR2 SMNVEV (reference sequence). Assay: immunoSEQ multiplex PCR; the TCRdb copy retains only in-frame clones and omits some. The data hold about 84,000 clones, with 94% observed a single time. The rearrangement joins TRBV27 to TRBJ2-4; D possibly corresponds to TRBD1 (6 bases). The input for sequencing was peripheral blood, taken in the second trimester of pregnancy. The sequence was collected from a female donor in good health, enrolled as a control in a pregnancy study. In DNA form, the CDR3 reads TGTGCCAGCAGGACAGGCTCTCCTTTAGCCAAAAACATTCAGTACTTC. It yields the protein CASRTGSPLAKNIQYF.